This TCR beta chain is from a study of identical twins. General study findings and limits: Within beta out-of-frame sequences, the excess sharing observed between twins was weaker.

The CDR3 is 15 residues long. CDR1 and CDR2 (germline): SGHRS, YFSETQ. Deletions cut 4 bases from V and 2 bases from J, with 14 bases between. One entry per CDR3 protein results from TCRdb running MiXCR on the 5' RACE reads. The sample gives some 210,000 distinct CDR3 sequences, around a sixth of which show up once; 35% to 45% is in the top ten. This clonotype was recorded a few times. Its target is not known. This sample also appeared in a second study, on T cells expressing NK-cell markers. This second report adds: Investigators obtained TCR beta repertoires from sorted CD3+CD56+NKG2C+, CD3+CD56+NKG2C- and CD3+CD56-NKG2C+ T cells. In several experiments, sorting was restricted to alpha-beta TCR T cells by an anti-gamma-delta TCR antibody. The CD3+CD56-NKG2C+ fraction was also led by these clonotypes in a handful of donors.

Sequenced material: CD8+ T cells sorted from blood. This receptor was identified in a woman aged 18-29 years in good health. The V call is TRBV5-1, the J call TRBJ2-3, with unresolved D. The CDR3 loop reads CASSDNGIPTDTQYF. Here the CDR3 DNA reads TGCGCCAGCAGCGATAACGGAATACCCACAGATACGCAGTATTTT.